The clone carrying this T cell receptor beta chain was counted at least ten times. Amplified TCR beta CDR3 regions came from RNA transcripts. During a first-round RT-PCR of the TCR CDR3, the HTBI primer set was used. One entry per CDR3 protein results from TCRdb running MiXCR on the multiplex PCR reads. The data hold some 770,000 distinct CDR3 sequences, with about 17% observed a single time. This sample stems from a study of T cells in Graves' hyperthyroidism and ophthalmopathy. It was over 9.5 ml of fresh peripheral blood that supplied the PBMCs. The CDR3 extends over 14 amino acids. CDR1 SQVTM and CDR2 ANQGSEA come from the germline V gene. V lost 3 bases and J lost 12; bases outside the gene matches: 13.

The receptor was derived from a man between 18 and 35 years old with Graves' hyperthyroidism. The rearrangement joins TRBV29-1 to TRBJ2-1, with 8 bases aligning to TRBD2. The sequenced sample consisted of blood. In DNA, the CDR3 is TGCAGCGTTGAGACACTAGCGGTAGGGTATGGGCAGTTCTTC. Translated: CSVETLAVGYGQFF.